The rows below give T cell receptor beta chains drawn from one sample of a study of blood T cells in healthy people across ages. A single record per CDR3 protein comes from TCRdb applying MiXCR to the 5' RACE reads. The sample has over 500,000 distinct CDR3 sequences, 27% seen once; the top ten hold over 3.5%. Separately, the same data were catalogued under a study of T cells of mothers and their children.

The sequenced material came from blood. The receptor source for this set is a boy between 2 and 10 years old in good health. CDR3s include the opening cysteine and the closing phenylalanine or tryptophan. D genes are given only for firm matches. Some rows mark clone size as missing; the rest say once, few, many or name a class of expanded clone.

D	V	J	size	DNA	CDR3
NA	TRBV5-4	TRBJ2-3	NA	TGTGCCAGCAGCCGGATCCAGAGCACAGATACGCAGTATTTT	CASSRIQSTDTQYF
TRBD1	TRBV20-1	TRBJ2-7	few	TGCAGTATCCGGGACAGCTTCTACGAGCAGTACTTC	CSIRDSFYEQYF
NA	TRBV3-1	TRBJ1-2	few	TGTGCCAGCAGCTTCACAGCGCTGGGCGGCTACACCTTC	CASSFTALGGYTF
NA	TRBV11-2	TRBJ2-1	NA	TGTGCCAGCAGCTCAATATCGGGCCCAGGGGCGTTCTTC	CASSSISGPGAFF
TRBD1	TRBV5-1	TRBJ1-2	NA	TGCGCCAGCAGCTTGGATGGGACAGGGAATCGCGGCTACACCTTC	CASSLDGTGNRGYTF
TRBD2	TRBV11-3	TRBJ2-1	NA	TGTGCCAGCAGCTTAGGTCTAGCGGGGGGGCGAGAGCAGTTCTTC	CASSLGLAGGREQFF
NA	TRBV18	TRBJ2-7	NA	TGTGCCAGCTCACCGCAGGGTCTCTCCTACGAGCAGTACTTC	CASSPQGLSYEQYF
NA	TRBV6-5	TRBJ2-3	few	TGTGCCAGCAGTTACTCCCGGGACCAACGCACAGATACGCAGTATTTT	CASSYSRDQRTDTQYF
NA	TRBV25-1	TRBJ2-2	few	TGTGCCAGCAGCACCGTTGGCGGGGCAGGGTGGAACACCGGGGAGCTGTTTTTT	CASSTVGGAGWNTGELFF
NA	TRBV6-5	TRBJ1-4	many	TGTGCCAGCAGTTACGAGGGCTCGGGGGAAAAACTGTTTTTT	CASSYEGSGEKLFF
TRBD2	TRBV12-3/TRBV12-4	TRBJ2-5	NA	TGTGCCAGCACCACCCTCGGGACTACCCAAGAGACCCAGTACTTC	CASTTLGTTQETQYF
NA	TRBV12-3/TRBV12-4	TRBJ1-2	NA	TGTGCCAGCAGTTTGGGCGATTTCTATGGCTACACCTTC	CASSLGDFYGYTF
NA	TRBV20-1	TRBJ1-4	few	TGCAGTGCTACCCCGTCAGTAGGGGAACTGTTTTTT	CSATPSVGELFF
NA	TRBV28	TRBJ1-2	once	TGTGCCAGCAGTCGGCCACGGGGCCGAGCTAACTATGACTACACCTTC	CASSRPRGRANYDYTF
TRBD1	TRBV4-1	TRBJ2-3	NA	TGCGCCAGCAGCCAAAGGACAGGGGGCTGGGGTACAGATACGCAGTATTTT	CASSQRTGGWGTDTQYF
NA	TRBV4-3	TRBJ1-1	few	TGCGCCAGCAGCCAAGGTGGTGGTGGAACTGAAGCTTTCTTT	CASSQGGGGTEAFF
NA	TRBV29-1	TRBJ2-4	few	TGCAGCGTTATCAGGGAGGCCAAAAACATTCAGTACTTC	CSVIREAKNIQYF
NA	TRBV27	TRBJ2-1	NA	TGTGCCAGCAAGGGAGGGACAGTAGCCTACAATGAGCAGTTCTTC	CASKGGTVAYNEQFF
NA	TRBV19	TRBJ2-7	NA	TGTGCCAGTAGCAGGGGCCGCACCTACGAGCAGTACTTC	CASSRGRTYEQYF
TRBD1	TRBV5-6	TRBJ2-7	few	TGTGCCAGCAGCTGGGGGACAGGGAGCTCCTACGAGCAGTACTTC	CASSWGTGSSYEQYF
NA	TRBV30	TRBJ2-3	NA	TGTGCCTGGAGTGCGGGACATCACACAGATACGCAGTATTTT	CAWSAGHHTDTQYF
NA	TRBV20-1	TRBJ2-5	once	TGCAGTGCTGATGGGGCGGGTGGGGGGACCCAAGAGACCCAGTACTTC	CSADGAGGGTQETQYF
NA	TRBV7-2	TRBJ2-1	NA	TGTGCCAGCAGGCCTACTCCGAGCTCCTACAATGAGCAGTTCTTC	CASRPTPSSYNEQFF
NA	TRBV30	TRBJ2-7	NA	TGTGCCTGGAGTCCCCGGGGCACCTACGAGCAGTACTTC	CAWSPRGTYEQYF
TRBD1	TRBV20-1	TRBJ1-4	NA	TGCAGTGCTAGAGATACAGGGGCTGTTGCTAATGAAAAACTGTTTTTT	CSARDTGAVANEKLFF
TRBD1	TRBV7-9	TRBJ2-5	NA	TGTGCCAGCAGCTCTAGGACAGGGAGGCAAGAGACCCAGTACTTC	CASSSRTGRQETQYF
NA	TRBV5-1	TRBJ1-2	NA	TGCGCCAGCAGCACGGACAGCCCCTTCTACACCTTC	CASSTDSPFYTF
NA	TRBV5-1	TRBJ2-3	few	TGCGCCAGCAGCGTCACAGGGGAGGCCACAGATACGCAGTATTTT	CASSVTGEATDTQYF
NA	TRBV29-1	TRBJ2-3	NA	TGCAGCATTGGGACCCTCCTCCGAGATACGCAGTATTTT	CSIGTLLRDTQYF